This is a list of T cell receptor beta chains from one sample in a study of CD8+CD57+ T cells in acquired aplastic anemia. TCRdb recomputed calls from the reads with MiXCR, one row per CDR3 protein. The sample lists approximately 190,000 distinct CDR3 sequences, around 47% occurring once. What was sequenced was sorted CD4+, CD8+, or CD8+CD57+ T cells (not recorded which) from PBMCs. The origin of the receptors is a human donor with aplastic anemia. CDR3s include the opening cysteine and the closing phenylalanine or tryptophan. A D gene is named only where the DNA matches it firmly. A row's size may be missing; if present it is once, few, many or a size class.

few	NA	TRBJ1-5	TRBV9	CASSVGVGSDQPQHF	TGTGCCAGCAGCGTGGGGGTAGGTAGCGATCAGCCCCAGCATTTT
medium-sized	NA	TRBJ2-5	TRBV2	CASSERTQYF	TGTGCCAGCAGTGAAAGGACCCAGTACTTC
few	TRBD2	TRBJ2-1	TRBV2	CASSPLAGAKDEQFF	TGTGCCAGCAGCCCTCTAGCGGGGGCGAAAGATGAGCAGTTCTTC
many	TRBD1	TRBJ2-7	TRBV4-1	CASSNLGQPPYEQYF	TGCGCCAGCAGCAACCTGGGACAGCCACCCTACGAGCAGTACTTC
NA	NA	TRBJ2-3	TRBV6-5	CASSYSRGGTDTQYF	TGTGCCAGCAGTTACTCGAGAGGGGGCACAGATACGCAGTATTTT
NA	TRBD1	TRBJ2-7	TRBV9	CTSGVTGDYEQYF	TGTACCAGCGGAGTGACAGGGGATTACGAGCAGTACTTC
NA	NA	TRBJ2-5	TRBV7-2	CASSSIGGANQYF	TGTGCCAGCAGCTCAATAGGGGGGGCGAACCAGTACTTC
NA	NA	TRBJ1-5	TRBV2	CASSGERGNQPQHF	TGTGCCAGCAGTGGAGAGAGGGGAAATCAGCCCCAGCATTTT
NA	NA	TRBJ2-5	TRBV5-1	CASSLVGPGGETQYF	TGCGCCAGCAGCTTGGTTGGCCCCGGGGGCGAGACCCAGTACTTC
NA	NA	TRBJ2-1	TRBV9	CASSGAGYNEQFF	TGTGCCAGCTCCGGGGCGGGATACAATGAGCAGTTCTTC
NA	TRBD1	TRBJ1-5	TRBV20-1	CSARGTGPGGPQHF	TGCAGTGCTAGAGGGACAGGCCCGGGTGGGCCCCAGCATTTT
NA	NA	TRBJ2-5	TRBV7-2	CASSLAGVKTQYF	TGTGCCAGCAGCTTAGCAGGGGTGAAGACCCAGTACTTC
many	NA	TRBJ2-3	TRBV12-5	CASVDGGTDTQYF	TGTGCTAGTGTCGACGGAGGAACAGATACGCAGTATTTT
NA	TRBD1	TRBJ2-3	TRBV14	CASSPFRDSRTDTQYF	TGTGCCAGCAGCCCCTTCCGGGACAGTAGAACAGATACGCAGTATTTT
NA	NA	TRBJ2-7	TRBV7-6	CASSLGREYEQYF	TGTGCCAGCAGCTTGGGCAGGGAGTACGAGCAGTACTTC
few	TRBD2	TRBJ2-1	TRBV7-2	CASSFAGVNEQFF	TGTGCCAGCAGCTTCGCGGGAGTCAATGAGCAGTTCTTC
NA	NA	TRBJ2-7	TRBV7-8	CASSFHSYEQYF	TGTGCCAGCAGCTTCCACTCCTACGAGCAGTACTTC
NA	NA	TRBJ2-7	TRBV6-1	CASSEAEANEQYF	TGTGCCAGCAGTGAAGCGGAAGCAAACGAGCAGTACTTC
NA	TRBD2	TRBJ2-3	TRBV7-8	CASIPGLAVGDTQYF	TGTGCCAGCATCCCGGGACTAGCGGTGGGGGATACGCAGTATTTT
many	TRBD1	TRBJ2-5	TRBV20-1	CSARDKLGQGQETQYF	TGCAGTGCTAGAGATAAGTTGGGACAGGGGCAAGAGACCCAGTACTTC
NA	NA	TRBJ2-7	TRBV5-5	CASSWRGHPKVEQYF	TGTGCCAGCAGCTGGAGAGGACATCCGAAGGTCGAGCAGTACTTC
many	TRBD1	TRBJ1-3	TRBV6-5	CASSYRTGDTIYF	TGTGCCAGCAGTTACCGAACAGGGGACACCATATATTTT
NA	NA	TRBJ2-6	TRBV11-1	CASSSRQGSGANVLTF	TGTGCCAGCAGCTCTCGACAAGGCTCTGGGGCCAACGTCCTGACTTTC
NA	NA	TRBJ1-4	TRBV2	CASSVSTGVGEKLFF	TGTGCCAGCAGTGTGAGTACGGGGGTCGGTGAAAAACTGTTTTTT
NA	NA	TRBJ1-1	TRBV20-1	CSAKNPTDNTEAFF	TGCAGTGCGAAGAACCCAACGGACAACACTGAAGCTTTCTTT
many	NA	TRBJ1-1	TRBV10-3	CAISDNRERTEAFF	TGTGCCATCAGTGATAATAGGGAAAGAACTGAAGCTTTCTTT
NA	TRBD1	TRBJ1-1	TRBV7-3	CASRLGPGQDTEAFF	TGTGCCAGCAGGCTGGGCCCGGGACAGGACACTGAAGCTTTCTTT
few	NA	TRBJ2-4	TRBV19	CASSMGSKNIQYF	TGTGCCAGTTCCATGGGGTCCAAAAACATTCAGTACTTC
NA	TRBD2	TRBJ2-1	TRBV15	CATSRDLTSIEQFF	TGTGCCACCAGCAGAGATCTGACTAGCATTGAGCAGTTCTTC
many	NA	TRBJ1-1	TRBV20-1	CSARRGGNTEAFF	TGCAGTGCTAGAAGAGGTGGTAACACTGAAGCTTTCTTT
many	NA	TRBJ1-3	TRBV20-1	CSARRDASGSGNTIYF	TGCAGTGCTAGGAGGGACGCCTCGGGCTCTGGAAACACCATATATTTT
NA	NA	TRBJ2-7	TRBV10-3	CASSLPGLTYEQYF	TGTGCCAGCAGCTTACCGGGACTTACTTACGAGCAGTACTTC
NA	NA	TRBJ1-5	TRBV2	CASREERNSNQPQHF	TGTGCCAGCAGGGAGGAAAGGAATAGCAATCAGCCCCAGCATTTT
NA	NA	TRBJ1-2	TRBV2	CASSGSIGGTYGYTF	TGTGCCAGCAGTGGAAGCATAGGGGGTACCTATGGCTACACCTTC
NA	NA	TRBJ1-6	TRBV15	CATSRDSGTNSPLHF	TGTGCCACCAGCAGAGATTCGGGGACGAATTCACCCCTCCACTTT
NA	NA	TRBJ1-2	TRBV29-1	CSVPPSTELPNGYTF	TGCAGCGTTCCTCCGTCTACGGAGCTTCCAAATGGCTACACCTTC
many	NA	TRBJ2-2	TRBV7-6	CASSSWEQTRELFF	TGTGCCAGCAGCTCCTGGGAGCAGACCAGGGAGCTGTTTTTT